This T cell receptor (beta chain) stems from a study of cytomegalovirus exposure and HLA in healthy donors. Whole-study context: Of approximately 400 genotyped donors, 81% clustered with self-reported Caucasian donors.

Researchers ran the PCR with 60 Vbeta and 13 Jbeta primers. Measured with immunoSEQ multiplex PCR; TCRdb has only the in-frame clones, and not every one. The sample contains 100,000 to 150,000 clones, approximately 81% of which appear only once. Study results and limitations: In a later analysis, HLA-C alleles had the fewest associated TCRs, DRB1 alleles the most. Overall, about 160 TCR beta chains were annotated as cytomegalovirus-associated. CMV serostatus stood as the only immune exposure information on hand.

CDR1 is SGDLS and CDR2 is YYNGEE in the germline V gene. With V trimmed by 3 bases and J by 2 bases, 6 bases remained unmatched. This CDR3 comprises 16 residues. A word on this clone: Its antigen remains unidentified.

This sequence originates from a woman between 35 and 50 years old in good health and CMV-seronegative. The rearrangement uses TRBV9 and TRBJ1-2; TRBD1 aligns across 11 bases. The sample was PBMCs. In DNA form, the CDR3 reads TGTGCCAGCAGCGGGATGGACAGGGGGCGCAACTATGGCTACACCTTC. Amino acids: CASSGMDRGRNYGYTF.